This TCR beta chain was retrieved from a study of T cells in Graves' hyperthyroidism and ophthalmopathy. The V and J ends lost 7 bases and 9 bases, in that order; junction bases with no gene match: 13. The CDR3 spans 15 residues. In germline, CDR1 is SNHLY, CDR2 FYNNEI. General study results and limits: Using 13 V-J features, a model discriminated ophthalmopathy from stable hyperthyroidism.

From RNA transcripts, TCR beta CDR3 regions were amplified. With the HTBI primer set, the TCR CDR3 went through a first round of RT-PCR. TCRdb used MiXCR to reprocess the multiplex PCR reads, holding one entry per CDR3 protein. The data contain under 750,000 distinct CDR3 sequences, 18% of them singletons. This clonotype has at least ten counts. Its antigen is as yet unknown. The chain links TRBV2 to TRBJ2-1; 9 bases align to TRBD2. Sequenced input: blood. The origin of this receptor is a woman in her forties or fifties with Graves' hyperthyroidism that later progressed to Graves' ophthalmopathy. The CDR3: CASTKKAGGEGEQFF. CDR3 DNA sequence: TGTGCCAGCACCAAAAAAGCGGGGGGCGAGGGTGAGCAGTTCTTC. Together with reference TRBV2 and TRBJ2-1, the CDR3 gives the full variable domain: EPEVTQTPSHQVTQMGQEVILRCVPISNHLYFYWYRQILGQKVEFLVSFYNNEISEKSEIFDDQFSVERPDGSNFTLKIRSTKLEDSAMYFCASTKKAGGEGEQFFGPGTRLTVL.